The source of this TCR beta chain is a study of T cell repertoires in cytomegalovirus infection (dated by TCRdb to between 2019 and 2020). About the full investigation: Donor HLA type was relevant to the analysis, because carriage of CMV infection together with the matching HLA type was indicated by public TCR beta signatures.

Concerning this clonotype: Its target antigen remains unknown. No much larger clone is present one base from it, and per-base qualities are unavailable.

CDR1 and CDR2, per the germline V gene, are SGHVT and SQSDAQ. Reading from cysteine to phenylalanine, the CDR3 counts 14 amino acids. Only the CDR3 part of the read is kept: 42 bases, read in frame from the first base. V loses 5 bases, J loses 5 bases, and the germline ends lie 13 bases apart. Study-wide conclusions, independent of this receptor: The ex vivo response was dominated by HLA-C-restricted CMV-specific TCR beta clonotypes, which also provided the single most frequent clonotype in two of eight donors. Carriers of CMV infection plus the relevant HLA type were discriminated by the cumulative frequency of public TCR beta family members in the study cohort and in an independent approximately 360-donor cohort.

These reads were obtained on an Illumina HiSeq 1500. The public reads were reanalyzed by TCRdb: fastp trimming at Q25, MiXCR alignment, in-frame beta chains only. Every CDR3 protein is listed once, alongside the most common genes and DNA of its rows. The sample table lists 450,000 to 550,000 distinct CDR3 sequences, 16% of them with a count of one. 24% of the sample is in the top ten clones. Sequencing input: CD8+ T cells from PBMCs. This clonotype originated in a human donor in good health (CMV status not recorded). Some clones in this sample may be carry-over from other donors' samples. The chain is assembled from TRBV7-4 and TRBJ2-1; matching of 6 bases hints at TRBD2 as the D gene. The sequence in DNA is TGTGCCAGCAGCGTTAGCGGCGGGAACAATGAGCAGTTCTTC. Translated, it reads CASSVSGGNNEQFF.